This passage covers 9 T cell receptor beta chains from one sample sequenced in a study of T-cell reconstitution after alpha-beta-depleted transplantation in children. Regarding the study as a whole: A year had passed since transplant, and T-cell counts and diversity by then came mostly from newly produced T cells.

Their antigens are not known. A library of TCRbeta sequences, prepared with unique molecular identifiers, was generated. From the PCR reads, TCRdb called clonotypes with MiXCR, one entry per CDR3 protein. Seen here are about 300,000 distinct CDR3 sequences, nearly 8% observed once, and the top ten hold 8.5% to 9.5%. The source material was peripheral blood, sampled 360 days after TCRalphabeta/CD19-depleted stem cell transplant. These receptors all stem from a female patient between 2 and 15 years old who had a stem cell transplant for Fanconi anemia, so the T cells may come from the graft donor.

This clonotype was recorded at least ten times. This sequence joins TRBV19 and TRBJ2-1; D unclear. The germline CDR1 and CDR2 sequences are LNHDA and SQIVND (reference sequence). Trimming pared 3 bases from V and 7 bases from J, leaving 13 bases between. The CDR3 extends over 14 amino acids. The CDR3 DNA sequence: TGTGCCAGTAGTATCCAAGACTCCCTTAATGAGCAGTTCTTC. Its translation: CASSIQDSLNEQFF.

In its sample, this clonotype was seen many times. This sequence joins TRBV20-1 and TRBJ2-5; D gene uncertain. Germline values: CDR1 DFQATT, CDR2 SNEGSKA (reference sequence). The CDR3 totals 11 residues. Trimming cost V 2 bases and J 4 bases, with 5 bases left between them. The CDR3 region has the DNA TGCAGTGCTAGATGGGTAGAGACCCAGTACTTC. Translating gives CSARWVETQYF.

This clonotype was seen many times. The chain links TRBV18 to TRBJ2-5, with D unclear. V was cut by 2 bases and J by 4 bases, with 8 bases left in between. Germline V gene lookup returns CDR1 KGHSH and CDR2 LQKENI. CDR3 length equals 13 residues. The CDR3 reads CASSPGYRETQYF. In DNA, the CDR3 is TGTGCCAGCTCACCAGGGTACCGAGAGACCCAGTACTTC.

This clonotype appeared many times. V and J are TRBV20-1 and TRBJ2-2, with D unresolved. CDR3 length equals 13 residues. The germline gives CDR1 DFQATT, CDR2 SNEGSKA (reference sequence). V was clipped by 4 bases and J by 1 base, with 7 bases between them. The DNA of the CDR3 is TGCAGTGCTATTTTTGAGAACACCGGGGAGCTGTTTTTT. Protein sequence: CSAIFENTGELFF.

The V gene is TRBV3-1, the J gene TRBJ2-4; no definite D call. The CDR3 sequence is 14 residues long. Per the germline V gene, CDR1 is LGHDT and CDR2 is YNNKEL (reference sequence). The ends were cut back, 0 bases at V and 10 bases at J, with 13 bases in the middle. The CDR3 loop is CASSQDMGLQIQYF. DNA for the CDR3: TGTGCCAGCAGCCAAGATATGGGTTTGCAGATTCAGTACTTC.

This clonotype was detected many times. The chain is built from TRBV5-1 and TRBJ1-5, with D perhaps matching TRBD1 (6 bases). There are 13 residues in the CDR3. In germline, CDR1 is SGHRS, CDR2 YFSETQ. V was clipped by 3 bases and J by 5 bases, with 9 bases between them. The CDR3 here is CASSWGHDQPQHF. The CDR3 DNA is TGCGCCAGCAGCTGGGGACATGATCAGCCCCAGCATTTT.

This clonotype occurred many times. This CDR3 reads CSVSVNYGYTF. The DNA of the CDR3 is TGCAGCGTTTCCGTTAACTATGGCTACACCTTC. The rearrangement joins TRBV29-1 to TRBJ1-2; the D is unclear. Germline V CDR1 and CDR2: SQVTM, ANQGSEA. This CDR3 is built from 11 residues. V was cut by 5 bases and J by 1 base, with 5 bases left in between.

This clonotype was seen more than once but under ten times. The chain is built from TRBV20-1 and TRBJ2-5, with TRBD2 identical over 8 bases. Germline lookup yields CDR1 DFQATT and CDR2 SNEGSKA (reference sequence). J was trimmed by 5 bases and V by 6 bases; bases with no gene match: 8. This CDR3 spans 13 amino acids. Here the CDR3 DNA reads TGCAGTGCCACGGGGGGGCCGGGGGAGACCCAGTACTTC. This sequence encodes CSATGGPGETQYF.

The sample holds many counts of this clonotype. The rearrangement uses TRBV5-1 and TRBJ2-1, with a weak D call TRBD2 (5 bases). The germline V gene has CDR1 SGHRS and CDR2 YFSETQ. The CDR3 extends over 15 amino acids. The V and J ends lost 0 bases and 2 bases respectively, with 9 bases between them. As DNA, the CDR3 is TGCGCCAGCAGCTTGGGACTATCAGCCTACAATGAGCAGTTCTTC. This encodes CASSLGLSAYNEQFF.